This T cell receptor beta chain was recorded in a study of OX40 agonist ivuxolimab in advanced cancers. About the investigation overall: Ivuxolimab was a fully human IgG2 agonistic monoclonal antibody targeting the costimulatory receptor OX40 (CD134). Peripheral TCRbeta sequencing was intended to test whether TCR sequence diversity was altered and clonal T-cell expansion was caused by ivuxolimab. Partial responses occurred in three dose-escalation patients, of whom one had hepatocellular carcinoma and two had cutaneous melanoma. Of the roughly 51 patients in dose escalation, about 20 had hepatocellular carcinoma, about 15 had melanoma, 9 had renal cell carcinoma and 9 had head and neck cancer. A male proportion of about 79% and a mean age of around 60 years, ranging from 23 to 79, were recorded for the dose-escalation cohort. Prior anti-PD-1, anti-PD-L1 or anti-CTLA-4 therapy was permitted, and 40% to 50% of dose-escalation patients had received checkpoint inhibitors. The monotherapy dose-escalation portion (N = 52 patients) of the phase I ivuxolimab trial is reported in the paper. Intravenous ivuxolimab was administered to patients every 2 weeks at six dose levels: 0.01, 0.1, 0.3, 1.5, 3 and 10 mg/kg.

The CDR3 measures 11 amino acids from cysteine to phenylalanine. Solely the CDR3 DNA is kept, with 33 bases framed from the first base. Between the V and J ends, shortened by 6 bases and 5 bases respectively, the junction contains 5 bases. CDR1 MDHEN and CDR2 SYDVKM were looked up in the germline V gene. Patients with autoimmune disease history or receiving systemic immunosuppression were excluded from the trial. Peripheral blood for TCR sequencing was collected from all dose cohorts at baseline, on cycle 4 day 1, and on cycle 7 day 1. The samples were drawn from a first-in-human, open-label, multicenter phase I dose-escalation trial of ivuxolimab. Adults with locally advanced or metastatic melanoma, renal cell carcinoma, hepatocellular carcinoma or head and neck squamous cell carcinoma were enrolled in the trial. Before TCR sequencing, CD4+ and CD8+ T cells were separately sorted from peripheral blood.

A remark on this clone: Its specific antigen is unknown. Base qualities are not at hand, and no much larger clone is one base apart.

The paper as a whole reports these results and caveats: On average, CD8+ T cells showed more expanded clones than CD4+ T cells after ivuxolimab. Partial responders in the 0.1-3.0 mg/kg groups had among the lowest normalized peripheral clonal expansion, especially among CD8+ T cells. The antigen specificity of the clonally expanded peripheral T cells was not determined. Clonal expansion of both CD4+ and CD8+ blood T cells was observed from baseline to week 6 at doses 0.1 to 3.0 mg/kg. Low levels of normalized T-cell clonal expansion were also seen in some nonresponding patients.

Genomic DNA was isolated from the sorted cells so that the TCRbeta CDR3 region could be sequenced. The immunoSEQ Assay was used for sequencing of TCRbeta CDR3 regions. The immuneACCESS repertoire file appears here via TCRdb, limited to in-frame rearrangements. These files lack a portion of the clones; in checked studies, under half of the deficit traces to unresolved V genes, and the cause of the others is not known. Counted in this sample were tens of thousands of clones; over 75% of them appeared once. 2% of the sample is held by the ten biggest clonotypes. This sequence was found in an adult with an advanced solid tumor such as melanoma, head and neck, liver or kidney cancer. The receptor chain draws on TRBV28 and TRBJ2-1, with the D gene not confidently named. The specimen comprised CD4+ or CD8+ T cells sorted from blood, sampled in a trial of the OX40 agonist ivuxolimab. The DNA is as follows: TGTGCCAGCAGATCTAACAATGAGCAGTTCTTC. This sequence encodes CASRSNNEQFF.